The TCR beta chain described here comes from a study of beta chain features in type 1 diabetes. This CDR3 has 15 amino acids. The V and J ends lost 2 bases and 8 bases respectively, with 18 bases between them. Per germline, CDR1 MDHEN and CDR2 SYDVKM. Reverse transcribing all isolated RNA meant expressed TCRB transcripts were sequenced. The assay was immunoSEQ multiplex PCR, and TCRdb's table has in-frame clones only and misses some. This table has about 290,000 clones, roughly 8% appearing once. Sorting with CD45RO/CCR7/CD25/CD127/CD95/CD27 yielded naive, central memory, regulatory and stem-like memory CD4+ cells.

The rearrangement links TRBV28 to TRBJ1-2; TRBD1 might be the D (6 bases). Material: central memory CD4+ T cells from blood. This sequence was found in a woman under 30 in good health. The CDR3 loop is CASSLRQVGPRGYTF. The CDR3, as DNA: TGTGCCAGCAGTTTAAGACAGGTCGGTCCGCGCGGCTACACCTTC.